Below, 30 T cell receptor beta chains from the same sample are listed, as sequenced in a study of Ad26.COV2.S vaccination and SARS-CoV-2 variants. The table came from immunoSEQ multiplex PCR; TCRdb's copy has only in-frame clones and leaves some out. This sample has roughly 420,000 clones, with approximately 90% found just once. The treatment was: approximately 18 received Ad26.COV2.S at low or high dose, single or two shots; roughly five received placebo; per-sample allocation not given. After the first vaccine or placebo injection, samples were drawn on day 63. The sample was peripheral blood, taken in a trial of Ad26.COV2.S vaccine versus placebo. These receptors were collected from a person between 18 and 59 years old who received the Ad26.COV2.S COVID-19 vaccine or a placebo.

The chain links TRBV5-5 to TRBJ2-3; D might be TRBD1 or TRBD2, each matching 7 bases. V lost 5 bases, J lost 1 base, and 17 bases lay in between. CDR1 is SGHKS, CDR2 YYEKEE, per germline (reference sequence). The CDR3 is 16 residues long. The CDR3 protein is CASRQGRGMGTDTQYF. For the CDR3, the DNA is TGTGCCAGCAGACAGGGGAGGGGTATGGGCACAGATACGCAGTATTTT.

This chain links TRBV7-2 with TRBJ2-1, with D unresolved. CDR1 SGHTA and CDR2 FQGNSA come from the germline V gene. The V gene lost 1 base and the J gene lost 6 bases, with 7 bases spanning the gap. The CDR3 spans 13 residues. CDR3 nucleotide sequence: TGTGCCAGCAGCTTAGGGACGGCCAATGAGCAGTTCTTC. Amino acids: CASSLGTANEQFF.

The V call is TRBV27, the J call TRBJ1-1, with a weak D call TRBD1 (6 bases). The CDR3 contains 14 residues. Per germline, CDR1 MNHEY and CDR2 SMNVEV (reference sequence). Trimming stripped 3 bases from V and 1 base from J, with 9 bases between. CDR3 nucleotide sequence: TGTGCCAGCAGTTTTGTGACAGGGAACACTGAAGCTTTCTTT. Translation: CASSFVTGNTEAFF.

This clone was counted a single time. The chain recombines TRBV28 with TRBJ1-2; D is perhaps TRBD1 (6 bases). Germline-derived CDR1 and CDR2 are MDHEN and SYDVKM. Trimming pared 5 bases from V and 8 bases from J, leaving 15 bases between. The CDR3 is made up of 13 amino acids. The CDR3 loop reads CASSLLGQYGYTF. The CDR3 DNA reads as TGTGCCAGCAGTCTCCTAGGACAGTACGGCTACACCTTC.

The J gene is TRBJ1-1, the V gene TRBV9; TRBD1 is a possible D gene (6 bases). The CDR3 totals 14 residues. V lost 1 base to trimming and J lost 3 bases, with 10 bases between them. CDR1 and CDR2 (germline): SGDLS, YYNGEE. The CDR3 DNA is TGTGCCAGCAGCGTACAGGGGAGGGACACTGAAGCTTTCTTT. Translated, it gives CASSVQGRDTEAFF.

The chain recombines TRBV30 with TRBJ1-2, with TRBD1 identical over 9 bases. Per germline, CDR1 GTSNPN and CDR2 SVGIG (reference sequence). CDR3 size: 16 residues. V shed 2 bases and J 4 bases; nucleotides not matched to a gene: 11. For the CDR3, the DNA is TGTGCCTGGAGTAGGGTTGGGACAGGGACGGGCTATGGCTACACCTTC. Its translation: CAWSRVGTGTGYGYTF.

The genes are TRBV9 and TRBJ1-6, with D possibly TRBD1 on 6 matching bases. V was shortened by 4 bases and J by 10 bases, with 15 bases between the two germline ends. This CDR3 spans 14 amino acids. Germline V CDR1 and CDR2: SGDLS, YYNGEE. The DNA for the CDR3 is TGTGCCAGCAGCCTCGGGACACCGGACTCACCCCTCCACTTT. It translates to CASSLGTPDSPLHF.

This chain links TRBV7-2 with TRBJ1-1; D remains unclear. Trimming cost V 6 bases and J 0 bases, with 14 bases left between them. The germline gives CDR1 SGHTA, CDR2 FQGNSA. The CDR3 is 15 amino acids. The CDR3 sequence: CASSQPDGLNTEAFF. The CDR3 coding sequence is TGTGCCAGCAGTCAACCGGACGGTTTGAACACTGAAGCTTTCTTT.

The V and J genes are TRBV9 and TRBJ2-3; 8 positions match TRBD1. Trimming removed 3 bases from V and 5 bases from J; junction bases left unmatched: 5. The germline V gene has CDR1 SGDLS and CDR2 YYNGEE. The CDR3 has 14 residues. The CDR3 is CASSGTGSIDTQYF. The CDR3 DNA is TGTGCCAGCAGCGGGACAGGGAGTATAGATACGCAGTATTTT.

The chain joins TRBV7-9 to TRBJ2-1; 14 bases match TRBD2. Looked up from germline, CDR1 is SEHNR and CDR2 is FQNEAQ (reference sequence). CDR3 length equals 16 residues. Unmatched junction bases numbered 5, after V lost 5 bases and J lost 5 bases. Written as DNA, the CDR3 is TGTGCCAGCAGCCCACAGACTAGCGGGGGGGACAATGAGCAGTTCTTC. This sequence encodes CASSPQTSGGDNEQFF.

The genes are TRBV9 and TRBJ2-5; 9 positions agree with TRBD2. Trimming at V came to 0 bases and at J to 4 bases, leaving 4 bases not matched to a gene. The CDR3 is made up of 15 amino acids. CDR1 is SGDLS, CDR2 YYNGEE, per germline. CDR3 nucleotide sequence: TGTGCCAGCAGCGTAGAGGGACTAGCATTAGAGACCCAGTACTTC. It translates to CASSVEGLALETQYF.

This sequence joins TRBV4-3 and TRBJ2-7, with TRBD1 identical over 7 bases. The CDR3 is made up of 14 amino acids. V was pared by 3 bases and J by 6 bases, with 8 bases of the junction left unmatched. Germline values: CDR1 LGHNA, CDR2 YSLEER. The DNA for the CDR3 is TGCGCCAGCAGCCATCATCCTAGGGGGCCCGAGCAGTACTTC. Translated: CASSHHPRGPEQYF.

The gene calls are TRBV6-2 or TRBV6-3 and TRBJ2-7; D remains ambiguous. The germline V and J ends were trimmed by 6 bases and 3 bases, with 15 bases remaining between them. The CDR3 covers 14 residues. CDR1 and CDR2 (germline): MNHEY, SVGEGT. In nucleotides, the CDR3 is TGTGCCAGCAGCCAACTGGCCCCTCTCTACGAGCAGTACTTC. Protein: CASSQLAPLYEQYF.

The gene calls are TRBV11-3 and TRBJ2-2; a weak D match, TRBD1 (6 bases). Germline V CDR1 and CDR2: SGHNT, YENEEA. Trimming removed 5 bases at V and 10 bases at J, with 14 bases between. This CDR3 has 13 residues. The CDR3 DNA follows: TGTGCCAGCAGCGTCTCTGGGGGCACGGAGCTGTTTTTT. It is translated as CASSVSGGTELFF.

This clone was detected only a few times. The chain couples TRBV6-2 or TRBV6-3 to TRBJ2-5; TRBD2 matches 14 bases. The CDR3 is 17 residues long. Germline CDR1 is MNHEY and CDR2 is SVGEGT. J gave up 2 bases and V 4 bases, and 6 bases lay outside the gene matches. The CDR3 loop is CASSSGLAGGAQETQYF. CDR3 nucleotide sequence: TGTGCCAGCAGTTCCGGACTAGCGGGGGGCGCGCAAGAGACCCAGTACTTC.

V is TRBV19 and J is TRBJ2-7; possible D gene TRBD2, 5 bases. The germline V gene encodes CDR1 LNHDA and CDR2 SQIVND (reference sequence). Trimming left V 7 bases short and J 2 bases short, with 15 bases between. The CDR3 spans 14 residues. The CDR3, as DNA: TGTGCCAGTAACTCCCTAGCACCCCCCTACGAGCAGTACTTC. This gives the protein CASNSLAPPYEQYF.

This chain joins TRBV3-1 (or the pseudogene TRBV3-2) and TRBJ2-5; D remains unclear. Trimming left V 4 bases short and J 2 bases short, with 2 bases between. The CDR3 contains 11 residues. CDR1 and CDR2 from the germline V gene are LGHDT and YNNKEL (reference sequence). The CDR3 is CASSLQETQYF. The CDR3 DNA follows: TGTGCCAGCAGCCTTCAAGAGACCCAGTACTTC.

A few counts support this clone. The chain joins TRBV9 to TRBJ2-5; no definite D call. Per the germline V gene, CDR1 is SGDLS and CDR2 is YYNGEE. V was pared by 4 bases and J by 5 bases, with 9 bases between. CDR3 length: 12 amino acids. The CDR3 loop reads CASSLPEETQYF. DNA for the CDR3: TGTGCCAGCAGCCTCCCCGAGGAGACCCAGTACTTC.

The chain uses TRBV21-1 and TRBJ1-1; the table's D call of TRBD1 was not tested on the DNA. TRBV21-1 is noted as a pseudogene. The CDR3 runs 13 residues. CDR3 sequence (DNA): TGTGCCAGCAGCACACCCCGGGACAGTGAAGCTTTCTTT. Its translation is CASSTPRDSEAFF.

V gene TRBV27 combines with J gene TRBJ2-1; D not certain. Germline lookup yields CDR1 MNHEY and CDR2 SMNVEV (reference sequence). The V end lost 7 bases, the J end lost 5 bases, and 12 bases lay between the germline ends. The CDR3 spans 13 residues. The CDR3 nucleotides read TGTGCCAGCACCAACGAAATCAACAATGAGCAGTTCTTC. Protein sequence: CASTNEINNEQFF.

The gene calls are TRBV27 and TRBJ2-7; D uncertain. Trimming stripped 1 base from V and 2 bases from J, with 12 bases between. The length of the CDR3 is 15 residues. Per the germline V gene, CDR1 is MNHEY and CDR2 is SMNVEV (reference sequence). CDR3 sequence reads: CASSLFLAETYEQYF. CDR3 bases: TGTGCCAGCAGTTTATTCTTGGCGGAAACCTACGAGCAGTACTTC.

The chain combines TRBV7-2 with TRBJ2-2, with D possibly called TRBD1 or TRBD2 (6 bases each). Trimming pared 3 bases from V and 9 bases from J, leaving 14 bases between. The length of the CDR3 is 14 residues. The germline V gene encodes CDR1 SGHTA and CDR2 FQGNSA. For the CDR3, the DNA is TGTGCCAGCAGCTTGGCCACGGGGGCATGGGAGCTGTTTTTT. Translated, it gives CASSLATGAWELFF.

The chain carries TRBV7-9 and TRBJ2-1, with D maybe TRBD2 (6 bases). Germline V gene data show CDR1 as SEHNR and CDR2 as FQNEAQ (reference sequence). The CDR3 length is 18 residues. Trimming cost V 0 bases and J 6 bases, with 21 bases left between them. CDR3 in amino acids: CASSLARGTPYEFNEQFF. CDR3 coding DNA: TGTGCCAGCAGCTTAGCGCGGGGCACCCCGTATGAATTCAATGAGCAGTTCTTC.

The J gene is TRBJ1-2, the V gene TRBV29-1; D gene ambiguous. The CDR3 contains 11 residues. Trimming shortened V by 7 bases and J by 7 bases, and 13 bases separated the two germline ends. Germline assignment: CDR1 SQVTM and CDR2 ANQGSEA. The CDR3 spells CSAIDSAGYTF. Here the CDR3 DNA reads TGCAGCGCCATCGACTCTGCTGGCTACACCTTC.

The rearrangement joins TRBV12-5 to TRBJ2-2; D gene uncertain. This CDR3 has 12 residues. V was trimmed by 4 bases and J by 2 bases, leaving 2 bases between them. Germline V lookup: CDR1 LGHNT, CDR2 FRNRAP. The CDR3 loop is CASGYNTGELFF. The CDR3 DNA follows: TGTGCTAGTGGTTATAACACCGGGGAGCTGTTTTTT.

The V call is TRBV28, the J call TRBJ1-5, with D perhaps TRBD1 (5 bases). Per germline, CDR1 MDHEN and CDR2 SYDVKM. This CDR3 spans 16 amino acids. Trimming took off 7 bases at V and 0 bases at J, with 16 bases between the two ends. The CDR3 spells CASTLGGIISNQPQHF. The CDR3 bases are TGTGCCAGCACCCTCGGGGGGATAATTAGCAATCAGCCCCAGCATTTT.

This chain joins TRBV7-6 and TRBJ2-3; possibly TRBD1 for D (5 bases). The CDR3 is 15 residues long. Germline CDR1 and CDR2: SGHVS and FNYEAQ. V was cut by 3 bases and J by 2 bases, with 12 bases left in between. The CDR3 spells CASSFAQAYTDTQYF. Here the CDR3 DNA reads TGTGCCAGCAGCTTTGCACAGGCGTACACAGATACGCAGTATTTT.

The chain has TRBV13 and TRBJ2-3, with TRBD1 matching 7 bases. CDR3 length: 14 amino acids. In germline, CDR1 is PRHDT, CDR2 FYEKMQ (reference sequence). The V and J ends lost 5 bases and 5 bases, in that order; junction bases with no gene match: 7. As DNA, the CDR3 is TGTGCCAGCAGCCCCAGACAGGGCGTAGATACGCAGTATTTT. Amino acids: CASSPRQGVDTQYF.

This clone was seen more than once but under ten times. The chain uses TRBV28 and TRBJ2-2, with a possible D match to TRBD1 (6 bases). V shed 10 bases and J shed 0 bases, with 21 bases lying between them. Looked up from germline, CDR1 is MDHEN and CDR2 is SYDVKM. The CDR3 is made up of 17 amino acids. The CDR3 is CATASRGVIANTGELFF. The CDR3 bases are TGTGCCACCGCGTCCAGGGGAGTAATCGCGAACACCGGGGAGCTGTTTTTT.

V gene TRBV4-1 combines with J gene TRBJ2-7; 10 bases are a match to TRBD1. Trimming removed 0 bases from V and 1 base from J; junction bases left unmatched: 3. CDR3 size: 16 residues. Germline CDR1 MGHRA, CDR2 YSYEKL. CDR3: CASSQDAGQGSYEQYF. The CDR3, as DNA: TGCGCCAGCAGCCAAGATGCGGGACAGGGGTCCTACGAGCAGTACTTC.